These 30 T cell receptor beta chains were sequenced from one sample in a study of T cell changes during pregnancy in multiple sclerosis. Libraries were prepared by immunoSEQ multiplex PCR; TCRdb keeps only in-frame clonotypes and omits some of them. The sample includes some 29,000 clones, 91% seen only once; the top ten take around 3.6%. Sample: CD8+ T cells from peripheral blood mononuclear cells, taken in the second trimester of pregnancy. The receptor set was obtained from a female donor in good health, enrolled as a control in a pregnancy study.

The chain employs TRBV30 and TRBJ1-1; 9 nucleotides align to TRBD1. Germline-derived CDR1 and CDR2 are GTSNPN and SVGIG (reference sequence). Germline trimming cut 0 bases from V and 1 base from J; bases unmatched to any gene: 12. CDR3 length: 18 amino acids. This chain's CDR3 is CAWSVFWDRAYENTEAFF. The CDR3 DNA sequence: TGTGCCTGGAGTGTGTTTTGGGACAGGGCCTATGAGAACACTGAAGCTTTCTTT.

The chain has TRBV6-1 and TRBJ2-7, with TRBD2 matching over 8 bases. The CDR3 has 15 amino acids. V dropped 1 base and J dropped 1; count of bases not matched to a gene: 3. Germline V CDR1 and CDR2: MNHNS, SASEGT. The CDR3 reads CASSEEAGASYEQYF. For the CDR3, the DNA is TGTGCCAGCAGTGAAGAAGCGGGGGCTTCCTACGAGCAGTACTTC.

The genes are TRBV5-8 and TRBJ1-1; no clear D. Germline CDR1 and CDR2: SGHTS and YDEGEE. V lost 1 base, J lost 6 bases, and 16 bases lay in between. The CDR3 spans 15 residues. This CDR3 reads CASSLMDGGLAEAFF. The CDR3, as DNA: TGTGCCAGCAGCTTGATGGATGGAGGGCTGGCTGAAGCTTTCTTT.

CDR3 loop: CASSLTDREEQYF. The DNA for the CDR3 is TGTGCCAGCAGCTTAACCGACAGGGAGGAGCAGTACTTC. This rearrangement joins TRBV7-3 to TRBJ2-7, with TRBD1 matching over 7 bases. V shed 0 bases and J 7 bases; nucleotides not matched to a gene: 3. The CDR3 loop spans 13 amino acids. The germline V gene encodes CDR1 SGHTA and CDR2 FQGTGA. Looking up the rest from reference TRBV7-3 and TRBJ2-7 gives the full variable domain: GAGVSQTPSNKVTEKGKYVELRCDPISGHTALYWYRQSLGQGPEFLIYFQGTGAADDSGLPNDRFFAVRPEGSVSTLKIQRTERGDSAVYLCASSLTDREEQYFGPGTRLTVT.

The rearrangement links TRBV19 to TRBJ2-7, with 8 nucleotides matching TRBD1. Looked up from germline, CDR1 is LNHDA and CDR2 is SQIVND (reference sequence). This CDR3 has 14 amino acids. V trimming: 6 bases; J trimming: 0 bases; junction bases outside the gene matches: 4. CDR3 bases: TGTGCCAGTAGCCACAGGGGGACCTCCTACGAGCAGTACTTC. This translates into CASSHRGTSYEQYF. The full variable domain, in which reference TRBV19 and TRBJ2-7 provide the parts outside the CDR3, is DGGITQSPKYLFRKEGQNVTLSCEQNLNHDAMYWYRQDPGQGLRLIYYSQIVNDFQKGDIAEGYSVSREKKESFPLTVTSAQKNPTAFYLCASSHRGTSYEQYFGPGTRLTVT.

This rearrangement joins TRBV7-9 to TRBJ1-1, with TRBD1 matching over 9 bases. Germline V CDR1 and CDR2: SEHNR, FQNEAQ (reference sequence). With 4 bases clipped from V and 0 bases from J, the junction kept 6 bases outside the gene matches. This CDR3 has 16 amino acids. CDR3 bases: TGTGCCAGCAGCTCTATTGGGACAGGGTTGAACACTGAAGCTTTCTTT. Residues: CASSSIGTGLNTEAFF.

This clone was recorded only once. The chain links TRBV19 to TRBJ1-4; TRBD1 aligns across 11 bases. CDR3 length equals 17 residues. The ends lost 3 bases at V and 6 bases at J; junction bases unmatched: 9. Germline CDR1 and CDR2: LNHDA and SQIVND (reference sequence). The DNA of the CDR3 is TGTGCCAGTAGTATTCTAGGACAGGGGGCGTCTGATGAAAAACTGTTTTTT. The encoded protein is CASSILGQGASDEKLFF.

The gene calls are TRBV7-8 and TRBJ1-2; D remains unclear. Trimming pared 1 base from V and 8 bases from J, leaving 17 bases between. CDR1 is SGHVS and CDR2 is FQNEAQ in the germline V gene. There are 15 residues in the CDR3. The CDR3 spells CASSLEMDPGLGYTF. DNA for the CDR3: TGTGCCAGCAGCTTAGAGATGGATCCAGGATTGGGCTACACCTTC. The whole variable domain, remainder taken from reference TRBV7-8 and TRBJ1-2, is GAGVSQSPRYKVAKRGQDVALRCDPISGHVSLFWYQQALGQGPEFLTYFQNEAQLDKSGLPSDRFFAERPEGSVSTLKIQRTQQEDSAVYLCASSLEMDPGLGYTFGSGTRLTVV.

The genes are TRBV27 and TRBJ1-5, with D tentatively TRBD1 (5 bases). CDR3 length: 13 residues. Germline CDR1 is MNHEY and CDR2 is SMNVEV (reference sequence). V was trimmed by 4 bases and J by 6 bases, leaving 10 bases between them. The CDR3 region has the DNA TGTGCCAGCAGTTCCATCGGGGGTCAGCCCCAGCATTTT. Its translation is CASSSIGGQPQHF.

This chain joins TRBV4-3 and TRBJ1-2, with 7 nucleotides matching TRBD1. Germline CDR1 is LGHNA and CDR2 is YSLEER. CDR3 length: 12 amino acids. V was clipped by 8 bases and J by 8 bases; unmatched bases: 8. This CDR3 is CASSDRVSGYTF. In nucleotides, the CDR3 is TGCGCCAGCTCCGACAGGGTATCAGGCTACACCTTC.

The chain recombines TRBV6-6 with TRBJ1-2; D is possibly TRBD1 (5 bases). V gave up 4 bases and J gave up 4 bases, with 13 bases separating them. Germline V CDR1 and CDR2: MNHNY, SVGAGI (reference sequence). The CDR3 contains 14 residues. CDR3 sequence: CASSLDIPLYGYTF. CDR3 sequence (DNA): TGTGCCAGCAGTTTGGACATCCCTCTCTATGGCTACACCTTC.

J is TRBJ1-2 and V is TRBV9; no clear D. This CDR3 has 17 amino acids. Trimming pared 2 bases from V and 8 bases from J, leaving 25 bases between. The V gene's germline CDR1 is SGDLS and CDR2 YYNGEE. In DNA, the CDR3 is TGTGCCAGCAGCGTCAGTTTAGACGAACCAGACGAGAGGGGCTACACCTTC. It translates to CASSVSLDEPDERGYTF.

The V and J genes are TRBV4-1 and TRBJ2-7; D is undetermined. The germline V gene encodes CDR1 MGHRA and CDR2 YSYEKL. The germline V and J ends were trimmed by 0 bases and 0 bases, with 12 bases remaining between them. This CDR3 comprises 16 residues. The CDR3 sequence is CASSQEVAGSSYEQYF. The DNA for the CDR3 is TGCGCCAGCAGCCAAGAGGTAGCCGGGTCCTCCTACGAGCAGTACTTC.

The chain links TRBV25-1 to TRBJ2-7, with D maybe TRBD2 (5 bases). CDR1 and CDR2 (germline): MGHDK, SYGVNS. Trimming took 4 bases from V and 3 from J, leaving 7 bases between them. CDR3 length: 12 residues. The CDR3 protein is CASSVAGYEQYF. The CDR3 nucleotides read TGTGCCAGCAGTGTGGCGGGCTACGAGCAGTACTTC.

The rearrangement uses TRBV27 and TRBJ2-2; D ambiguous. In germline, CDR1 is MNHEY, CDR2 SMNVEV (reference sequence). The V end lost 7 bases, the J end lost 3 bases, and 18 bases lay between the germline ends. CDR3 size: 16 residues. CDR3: CASTGGERFDTGELFF. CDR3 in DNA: TGTGCCAGCACCGGCGGTGAGCGATTCGACACCGGGGAGCTGTTTTTT.

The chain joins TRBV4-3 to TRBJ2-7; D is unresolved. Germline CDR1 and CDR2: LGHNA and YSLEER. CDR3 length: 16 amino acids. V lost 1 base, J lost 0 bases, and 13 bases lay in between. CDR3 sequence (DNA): TGCGCCAGCAGCCAAGTTATAGATGATTCCTCCTACGAGCAGTACTTC. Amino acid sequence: CASSQVIDDSSYEQYF.

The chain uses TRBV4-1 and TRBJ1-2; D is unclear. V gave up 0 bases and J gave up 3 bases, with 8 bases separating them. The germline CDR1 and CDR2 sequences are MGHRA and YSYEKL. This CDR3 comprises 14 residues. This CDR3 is CASSQDGIYYGYTF. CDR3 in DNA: TGCGCCAGCAGCCAAGATGGCATCTACTATGGCTACACCTTC.

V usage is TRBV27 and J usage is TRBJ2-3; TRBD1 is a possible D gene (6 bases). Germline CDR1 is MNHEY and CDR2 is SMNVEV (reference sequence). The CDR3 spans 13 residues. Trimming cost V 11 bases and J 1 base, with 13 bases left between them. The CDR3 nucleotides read TGTGCCGTAGGGGGTGGGGGCACAGATACGCAGTATTTT. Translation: CAVGGGGTDTQYF.

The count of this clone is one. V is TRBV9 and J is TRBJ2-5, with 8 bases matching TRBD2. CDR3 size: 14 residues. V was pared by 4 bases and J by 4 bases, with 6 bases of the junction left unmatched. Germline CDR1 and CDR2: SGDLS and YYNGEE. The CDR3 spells CASSLAGGSETQYF. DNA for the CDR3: TGTGCCAGCAGCCTTGCGGGGGGATCAGAGACCCAGTACTTC.

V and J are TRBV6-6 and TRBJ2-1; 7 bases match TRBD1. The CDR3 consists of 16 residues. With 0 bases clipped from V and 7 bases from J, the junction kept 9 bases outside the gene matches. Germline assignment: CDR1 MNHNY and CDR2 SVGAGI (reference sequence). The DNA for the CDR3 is TGTGCCAGCAGTTACTCGATCAGGGGGAGTATGAATGAGCAGTTCTTC. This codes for CASSYSIRGSMNEQFF.

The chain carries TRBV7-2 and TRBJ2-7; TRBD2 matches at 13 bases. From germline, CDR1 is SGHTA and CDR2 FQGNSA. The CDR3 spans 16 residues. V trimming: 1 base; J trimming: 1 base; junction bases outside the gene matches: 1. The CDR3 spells CASSLGTSGGSYEQYF. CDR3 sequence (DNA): TGTGCCAGCAGCTTAGGGACTAGCGGGGGTTCCTACGAGCAGTACTTC.

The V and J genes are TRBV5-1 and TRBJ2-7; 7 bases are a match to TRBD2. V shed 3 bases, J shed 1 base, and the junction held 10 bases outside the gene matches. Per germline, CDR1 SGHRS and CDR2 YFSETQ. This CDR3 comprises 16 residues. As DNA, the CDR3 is TGCGCCAGCAGCTCCCGGGGGGACGACGGATCCTACGAGCAGTACTTC. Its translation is CASSSRGDDGSYEQYF.

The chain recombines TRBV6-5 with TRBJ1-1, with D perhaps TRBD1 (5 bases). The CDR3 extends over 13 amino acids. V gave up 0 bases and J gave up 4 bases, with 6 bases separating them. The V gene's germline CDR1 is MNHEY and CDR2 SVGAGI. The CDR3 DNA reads TGTGCCAGCAGTTACTCGGGGGGCACTGAAGCTTTCTTT. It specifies CASSYSGGTEAFF.

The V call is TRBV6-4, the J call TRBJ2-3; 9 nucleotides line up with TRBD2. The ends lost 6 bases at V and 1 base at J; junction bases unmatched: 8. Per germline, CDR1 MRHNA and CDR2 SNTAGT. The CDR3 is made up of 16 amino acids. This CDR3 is CASSPASGDGTDTQYF. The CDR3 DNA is TGTGCCAGCAGCCCAGCTAGCGGGGACGGCACAGATACGCAGTATTTT.

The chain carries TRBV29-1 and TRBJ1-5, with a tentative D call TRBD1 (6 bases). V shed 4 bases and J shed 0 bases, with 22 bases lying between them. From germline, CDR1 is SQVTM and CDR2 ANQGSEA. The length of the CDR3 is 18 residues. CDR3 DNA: TGCAGCGTTGTTGCGGACAGTGAATTTATATATAGCAATCAGCCCCAGCATTTT. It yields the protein CSVVADSEFIYSNQPQHF.

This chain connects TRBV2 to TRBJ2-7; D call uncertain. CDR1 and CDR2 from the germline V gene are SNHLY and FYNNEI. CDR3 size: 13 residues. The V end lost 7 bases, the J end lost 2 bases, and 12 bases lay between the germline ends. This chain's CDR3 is CASKPSNPYEQYF. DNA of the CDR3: TGTGCCAGCAAACCTAGTAATCCCTACGAGCAGTACTTC.

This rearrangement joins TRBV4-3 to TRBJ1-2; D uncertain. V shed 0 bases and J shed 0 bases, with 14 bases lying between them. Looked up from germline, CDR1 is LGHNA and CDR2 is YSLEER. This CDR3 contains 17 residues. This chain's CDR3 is CASSQDWIGLANYGYTF. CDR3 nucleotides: TGCGCCAGCAGCCAAGATTGGATAGGACTAGCTAACTATGGCTACACCTTC.

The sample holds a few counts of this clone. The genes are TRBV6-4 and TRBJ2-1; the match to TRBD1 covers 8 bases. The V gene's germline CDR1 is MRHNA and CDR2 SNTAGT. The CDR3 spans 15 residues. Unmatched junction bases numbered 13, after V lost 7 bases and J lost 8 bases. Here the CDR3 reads CASMKGQGEGDEQFF. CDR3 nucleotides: TGTGCCAGCATGAAAGGACAGGGCGAAGGCGATGAGCAGTTCTTC.

The CDR3 loop reads CASSLILSTEAFF. CDR3 nucleotide sequence: TGTGCCAGCAGCCTAATTTTGTCCACTGAAGCTTTCTTT. The J gene is TRBJ1-1, the V gene TRBV13; D is uncertain. Trimming cost V 5 bases and J 4 bases, with 11 bases left between them. The CDR3 runs 13 residues. CDR1 is PRHDT, CDR2 FYEKMQ, per germline (reference sequence).

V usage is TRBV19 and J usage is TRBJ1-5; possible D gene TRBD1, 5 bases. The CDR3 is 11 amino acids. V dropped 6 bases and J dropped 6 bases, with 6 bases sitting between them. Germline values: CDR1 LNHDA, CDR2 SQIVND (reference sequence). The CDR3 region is CASRGGQPQHF. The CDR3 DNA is TGTGCCAGTAGGGGGGGTCAGCCCCAGCATTTT.